The rows below give T cell receptor beta chains drawn from one sample of a study of blood T cells in healthy people across ages. TCRdb re-derived calls from the 5' RACE reads in MiXCR, one entry per CDR3 protein. The data hold approximately 320,000 distinct CDR3 sequences, with around 30% observed a single time. Sample: blood. The receptors originated from a woman in her 70s in good health. CDR3s include the opening cysteine and the closing phenylalanine or tryptophan. A D gene is named only where the DNA matches it firmly. The size entry is marked missing in some rows and otherwise reads once, few, many or a size class.

d_call	v_call	clone_size	j_call	cdr3_nt	cdr3_aa
TRBD1	TRBV27	few	TRBJ1-1	TGTGCCAGCAGTTTATCCTCCGACAGGGGCACTGAAGCTTTCTTT	CASSLSSDRGTEAFF
TRBD1	TRBV14	few	TRBJ1-5	TGTGCCAGCAGCCGCGGACAGGGGCAACCCCAGCATTTT	CASSRGQGQPQHF
.	TRBV7-2	.	TRBJ2-3	TGTGCCAGCAGCTTAGACCAGCGCCCAGATACGCAGTATTTT	CASSLDQRPDTQYF
TRBD1	TRBV20-1	.	TRBJ1-5	TGCAGTGCTAAGGGACAGGGGACGGTTAATAGCAATCAGCCCCAGCATTTT	CSAKGQGTVNSNQPQHF
.	TRBV29-1	few	TRBJ2-5	TGCAGCGTTGAAGGAGGGGGGGAGAGTCAGGAGACCCAGTACTTC	CSVEGGGESQETQYF
.	TRBV7-2	few	TRBJ2-5	TGTGCCAGCAGCTTATGGGCTAGCCAGGAGACCCAGTACTTC	CASSLWASQETQYF
TRBD2	TRBV29-1	few	TRBJ2-1	TGCAGCGTTGAAAGGCGGGGGATGTACAATGAGCAGTTCTTC	CSVERRGMYNEQFF
TRBD1	TRBV4-1	.	TRBJ1-4	TGCGCCAGCAGCCAGGGGGGACAGGGAGTGAAAAAACTGTTTTTT	CASSQGGQGVKKLFF
TRBD2	TRBV5-1	.	TRBJ2-2	TGCGCCAGCGCCAAATATGCGGGAGGGAACACCGGGGAGCTGTTTTTT	CASAKYAGGNTGELFF
.	TRBV6-2/TRBV6-3	few	TRBJ2-1	TGTGCCAGCACGGGACTCCAACCCAGGGGGAATTCCTACAATGAGCAGTTCTTC	CASTGLQPRGNSYNEQFF
.	TRBV15	.	TRBJ2-3	TGTGCCACCAGCTCATGGGGAGGTGGCACAGATACGCAGTATTTT	CATSSWGGGTDTQYF
.	TRBV12-3/TRBV12-4	.	TRBJ2-7	TGTGCCAGCAGCATCCGACAGGTCGACGAGCAGTACTTC	CASSIRQVDEQYF
.	TRBV6-2/TRBV6-3	.	TRBJ2-1	TGTGCCAGCAGCCTACTGGACTCTGATGAGCAGTTCTTC	CASSLLDSDEQFF
TRBD2	TRBV18	.	TRBJ2-1	TGTGCCAGTTACACTAGCGCGGGCTCCTACAATGAGCAGTTCTTC	CASYTSAGSYNEQFF
TRBD1	TRBV2	few	TRBJ2-4	TGTGCCAGCACTGGGACAGAAAACATTCAGTACTTC	CASTGTENIQYF
TRBD2	TRBV10-3	.	TRBJ2-3	TGTGCCATCAGTGAGTCGGCTAGCGGGAAAGGAATCACAGATACGCAGTATTTT	CAISESASGKGITDTQYF
TRBD2	TRBV11-2	few	TRBJ2-1	TGTGCCAGCAGCTTAGTTATGAGGCGACTAGCGGGAGACAATGAGCAGTTCTTC	CASSLVMRRLAGDNEQFF
.	TRBV5-1	.	TRBJ1-6	TGCGCCAGCAGCTTGGAAGGGACCTCGAATAATTCACCCCTCCACTTT	CASSLEGTSNNSPLHF
TRBD2	TRBV20-1	.	TRBJ2-1	TGCAGTGCCCTGGGGAGGGCGGGTGAGCAGTTCTTC	CSALGRAGEQFF
.	TRBV5-5	.	TRBJ2-3	TGTGCCAGCAGTCCGGGACTTTTCACAGATACGCAGTATTTT	CASSPGLFTDTQYF
.	TRBV5-1	.	TRBJ2-2	TGCGCCAGCAGCTCAAGCTGGATAAACACCGGGAAGCTGTTTTTT	CASSSSWINTGKLFF
.	TRBV5-1	.	TRBJ2-3	TGCGCCAGCAGCCTCCAGGGTCAGACCACAGATACGCAGTATTTT	CASSLQGQTTDTQYF
TRBD1	TRBV7-9	.	TRBJ1-4	TGTGCCAGCACCCAGAGCCGGGACAGGGTGAATGCTGAAAAACTGTTTTTT	CASTQSRDRVNAEKLFF
.	TRBV6-2/TRBV6-3	.	TRBJ1-1	TGTGCCAGCAATTCCCTCACTGAAGCTTTCTTT	CASNSLTEAFF
TRBD2	TRBV4-1	many	TRBJ2-1	TGCGCCAGCAGCGTTATAAGGCGGGGGAGCTCCTACAATGAGCAGTTCTTC	CASSVIRRGSSYNEQFF
.	TRBV7-2	.	TRBJ1-5	TGTGCCAGCAGCTTAGTCACTGGGCCGGATCAGCCCCAGCATTTT	CASSLVTGPDQPQHF
TRBD1	TRBV10-3	.	TRBJ2-1	TGTGCCACCACGCCGGGACAGGGGTCCTACAATGAGCAGTTCTTC	CATTPGQGSYNEQFF
TRBD2	TRBV18	.	TRBJ2-7	TGTGCCAGCTCACCACAAGTTGCTAGCGGTCGCGGAGAGCAGTACTTC	CASSPQVASGRGEQYF
.	TRBV4-2	few	TRBJ1-2	TGTGCCAGCAGCCAAGGGGGGAGCGATGGCTACACCTTC	CASSQGGSDGYTF
TRBD1	TRBV2	few	TRBJ2-7	TGTGCCAGTACTCAGGACCTCGGGACAGGGAAGAGCTTC	CASTQDLGTGKSF
TRBD1	TRBV2	.	TRBJ2-2	TGTGCCAGCAGGGGACAGGGGGCTAAGTCCGGGGAGCTGTTTTTT	CASRGQGAKSGELFF
.	TRBV28	.	TRBJ1-2	TGTGCCAGCAAGTTCACGGACACCGTGGGTGGCTACACCTTC	CASKFTDTVGGYTF
.	TRBV24-1	.	TRBJ2-1	TGTGCCACCAGTCCGGGTTGGGACGAACAGTTCTTC	CATSPGWDEQFF
.	TRBV10-3	many	TRBJ2-4	TGTGCCATCAGTGAGTCGAGTGTTTACCAGGCCAAAAACATTCAGTACTTC	CAISESSVYQAKNIQYF
TRBD1	TRBV5-8	many	TRBJ2-1	TGTGCCAGCAGCTCAGGACAGGCGACCGAGCAGTTCTTC	CASSSGQATEQFF
.	TRBV29-1	many	TRBJ2-7	TGCAGCGTTGCAAGGATGGGGACCTACGAGCAGTACTTC	CSVARMGTYEQYF
.	TRBV24-1	few	TRBJ1-1	TGTGCCACCAGTGATTATCAGAACACTGAAGCTTTCTTT	CATSDYQNTEAFF
TRBD1	TRBV10-3	many	TRBJ1-4	TGTGCCATCAGCGACGGGACAGGCAGCGAAAAACTGTTTTTT	CAISDGTGSEKLFF
TRBD1	TRBV20-1	once	TRBJ2-7	TGCAGTGCTAGAAACCCTAGGACAGGCCCTACCTACGAGCAGTACTTC	CSARNPRTGPTYEQYF
.	TRBV20-1	few	TRBJ1-1	TGCAGTGCTAGAGTCTCAATGAACACTGGAGCTTTCTTT	CSARVSMNTGAFF
.	TRBV9	few	TRBJ2-7	TGTGCCAGCAGCGTAGGACCGATTTACGAGCAGTCCTTC	CASSVGPIYEQSF
.	TRBV20-1	.	TRBJ1-5	TGCAGTGCTAGGGGGGACAAAAGCCAGCCCCAGCATTTT	CSARGDKSQPQHF
TRBD1	TRBV20-1	.	TRBJ1-4	TGCAGTGCTAGAATCAGGACAGGGGGGACTGCAACTAATGAAAAACTGTTTTTT	CSARIRTGGTATNEKLFF
.	TRBV5-1	many	TRBJ2-5	TGCGCCAGCAGGGCTTTGAGACCACAAGAGACCCAGTACTTC	CASRALRPQETQYF
TRBD1	TRBV5-1	.	TRBJ1-3	TGCGCCAGCAGCTTGGCCGGGACAGGGAAAAACACCATATATTTT	CASSLAGTGKNTIYF
.	TRBV10-1	.	TRBJ1-1	TGCGCCAGCAGTGCCCGGAGAGCCGAGGGAGACACTGAAGCTTTCTTT	CASSARRAEGDTEAFF
TRBD1	TRBV7-3	.	TRBJ2-4	TGTGCCAGCAGCCGTCAGCACTCAGGGGGCAAAAACATTCAGTACTTC	CASSRQHSGGKNIQYF
.	TRBV18	many	TRBJ2-5	TGTGCCAGCTCACCAGGGGGAGAGACCCAGTACTTC	CASSPGGETQYF
TRBD2	TRBV6-6	few	TRBJ2-3	TGTGCCAGCAGCCTTTTTACGGGAGGGCCAACAGATACGCAGTATTTT	CASSLFTGGPTDTQYF
.	TRBV4-3	few	TRBJ1-1	TGCGCCAGCAGCCAAGAGTTTGGTTCGTACACTGAAGCTTTCTTT	CASSQEFGSYTEAFF